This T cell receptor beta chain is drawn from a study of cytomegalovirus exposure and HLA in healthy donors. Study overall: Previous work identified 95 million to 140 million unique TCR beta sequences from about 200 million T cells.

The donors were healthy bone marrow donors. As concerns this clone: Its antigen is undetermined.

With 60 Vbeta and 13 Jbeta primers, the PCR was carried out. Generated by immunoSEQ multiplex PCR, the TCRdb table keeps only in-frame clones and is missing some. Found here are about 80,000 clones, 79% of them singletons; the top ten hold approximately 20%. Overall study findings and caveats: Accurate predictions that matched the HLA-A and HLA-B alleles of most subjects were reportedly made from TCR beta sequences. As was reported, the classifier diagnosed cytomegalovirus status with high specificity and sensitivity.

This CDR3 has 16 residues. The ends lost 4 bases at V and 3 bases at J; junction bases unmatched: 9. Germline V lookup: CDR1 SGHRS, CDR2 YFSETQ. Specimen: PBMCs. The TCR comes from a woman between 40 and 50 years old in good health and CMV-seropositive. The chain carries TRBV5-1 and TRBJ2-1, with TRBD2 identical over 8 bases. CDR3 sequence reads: CASSSLAGGLYNEQFF. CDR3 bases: TGCGCCAGCAGCAGCTTGGCGGGGGGACTCTACAATGAGCAGTTCTTC. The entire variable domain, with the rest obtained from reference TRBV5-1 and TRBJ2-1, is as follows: KAGVTQTPRYLIKTRGQQVTLSCSPISGHRSVSWYQQTPGQGLQFLFEYFSETQRNKGNFPGRFSGRQFSNSRSEMNVSTLELGDSALYLCASSSLAGGLYNEQFFGPGTRLTVL.